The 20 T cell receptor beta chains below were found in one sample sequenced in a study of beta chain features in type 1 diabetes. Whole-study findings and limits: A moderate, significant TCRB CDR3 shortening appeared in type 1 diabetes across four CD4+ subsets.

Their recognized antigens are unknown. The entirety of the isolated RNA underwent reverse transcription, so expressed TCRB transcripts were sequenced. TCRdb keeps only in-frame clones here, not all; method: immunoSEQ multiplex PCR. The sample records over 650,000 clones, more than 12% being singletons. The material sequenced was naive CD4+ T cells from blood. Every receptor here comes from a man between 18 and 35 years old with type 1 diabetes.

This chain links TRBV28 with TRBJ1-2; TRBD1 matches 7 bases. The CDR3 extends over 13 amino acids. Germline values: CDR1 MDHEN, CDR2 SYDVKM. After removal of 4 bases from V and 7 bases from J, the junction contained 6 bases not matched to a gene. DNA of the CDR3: TGTGCCAGCAGTTCGTTGACAGGGTCTGGCTACACCTTC. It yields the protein CASSSLTGSGYTF.

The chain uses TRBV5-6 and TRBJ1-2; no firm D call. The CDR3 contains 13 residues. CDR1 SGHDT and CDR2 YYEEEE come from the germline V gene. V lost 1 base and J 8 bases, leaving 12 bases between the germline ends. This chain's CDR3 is CASSLRGSWGYTF. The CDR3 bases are TGTGCCAGCAGCTTGCGGGGATCTTGGGGCTACACCTTC. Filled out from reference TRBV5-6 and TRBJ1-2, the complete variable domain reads DAGVTQSPTHLIKTRGQQVTLRCSPKSGHDTVSWYQQALGQGPQFIFQYYEEEERQRGNFPDRFSGHQFPNYSSELNVNALLLGDSALYLCASSLRGSWGYTFGSGTRLTVV.

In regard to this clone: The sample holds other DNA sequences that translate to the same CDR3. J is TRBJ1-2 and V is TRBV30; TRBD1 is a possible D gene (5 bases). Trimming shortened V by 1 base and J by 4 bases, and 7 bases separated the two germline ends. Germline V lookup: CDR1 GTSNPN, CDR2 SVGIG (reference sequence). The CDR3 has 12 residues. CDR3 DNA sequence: TGTGCCTGGAGTGCTGGGGCCTATGGCTACACCTTC. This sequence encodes CAWSAGAYGYTF.

This chain's CDR3 is CASSPSSLRDGYEQYF. The CDR3 DNA reads TGTGCCAGCTCACCATCGTCACTGAGAGACGGCTACGAGCAGTACTTC. The rearrangement joins TRBV18 to TRBJ2-7; no clear D. CDR1 and CDR2 (germline): KGHSH, LQKENI. The CDR3 is 16 residues long. The V end lost 2 bases, the J end lost 3 bases, and 17 bases lay between the germline ends.

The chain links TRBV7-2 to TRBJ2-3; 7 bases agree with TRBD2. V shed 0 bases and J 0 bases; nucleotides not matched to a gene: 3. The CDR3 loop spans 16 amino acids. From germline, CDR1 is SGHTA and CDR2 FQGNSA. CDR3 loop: CASSLAPSGSTDTQYF. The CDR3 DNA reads TGTGCCAGCAGCTTAGCGCCTAGCGGAAGCACAGATACGCAGTATTTT. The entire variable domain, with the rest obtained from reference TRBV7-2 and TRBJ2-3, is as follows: GAGVSQSPSNKVTEKGKDVELRCDPISGHTALYWYRQSLGQGLEFLIYFQGNSAPDKSGLPSDRFSAERTGGSVSTLTIQRTQQEDSAVYLCASSLAPSGSTDTQYFGPGTRLTVL.

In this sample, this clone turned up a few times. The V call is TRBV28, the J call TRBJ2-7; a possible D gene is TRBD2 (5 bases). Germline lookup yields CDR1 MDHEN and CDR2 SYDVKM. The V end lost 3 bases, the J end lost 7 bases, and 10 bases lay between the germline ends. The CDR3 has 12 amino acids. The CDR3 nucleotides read TGTGCCAGCAGTTTGGTTACTAGGGAGCAGTACTTC. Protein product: CASSLVTREQYF.

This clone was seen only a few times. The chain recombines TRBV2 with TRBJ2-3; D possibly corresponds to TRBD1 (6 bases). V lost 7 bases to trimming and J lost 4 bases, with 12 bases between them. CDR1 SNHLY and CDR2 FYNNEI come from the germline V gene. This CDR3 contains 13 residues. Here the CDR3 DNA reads TGTGCCAGCATCTTACAGGGTTCAGATACGCAGTATTTT. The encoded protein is CASILQGSDTQYF.

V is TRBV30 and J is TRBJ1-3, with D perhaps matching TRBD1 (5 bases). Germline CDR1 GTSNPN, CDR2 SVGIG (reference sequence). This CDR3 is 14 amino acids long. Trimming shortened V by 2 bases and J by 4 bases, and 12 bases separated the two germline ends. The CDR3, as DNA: TGTGCCTGGAGTTCGGGACTTTCCGGAAACACCATATATTTT. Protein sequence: CAWSSGLSGNTIYF.

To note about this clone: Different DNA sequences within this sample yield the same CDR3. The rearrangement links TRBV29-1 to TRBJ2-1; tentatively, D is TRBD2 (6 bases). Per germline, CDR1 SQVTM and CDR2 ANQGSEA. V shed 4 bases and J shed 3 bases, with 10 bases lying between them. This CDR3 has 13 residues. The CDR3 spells CSVGGSGYNEQFF. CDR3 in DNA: TGCAGCGTTGGGGGTAGCGGCTACAATGAGCAGTTCTTC.

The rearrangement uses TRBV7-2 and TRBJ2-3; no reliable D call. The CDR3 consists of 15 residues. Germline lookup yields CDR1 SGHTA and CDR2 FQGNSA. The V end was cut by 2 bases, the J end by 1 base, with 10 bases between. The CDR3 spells CASSLMSGRTDTQYF. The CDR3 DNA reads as TGTGCCAGCAGCTTAATGAGTGGCCGCACAGATACGCAGTATTTT.

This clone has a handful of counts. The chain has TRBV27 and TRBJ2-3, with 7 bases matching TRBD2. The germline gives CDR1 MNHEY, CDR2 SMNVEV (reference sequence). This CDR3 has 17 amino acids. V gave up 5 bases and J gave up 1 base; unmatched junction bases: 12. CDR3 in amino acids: CASSAPLGGDRTDTQYF. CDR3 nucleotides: TGTGCCAGCAGTGCACCCCTGGGAGGGGACCGCACAGATACGCAGTATTTT.

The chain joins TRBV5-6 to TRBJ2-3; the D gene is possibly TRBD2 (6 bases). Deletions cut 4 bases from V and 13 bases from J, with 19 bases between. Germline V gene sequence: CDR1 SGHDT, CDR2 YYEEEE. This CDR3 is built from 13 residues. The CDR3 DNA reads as TGTGCCAGCAGCACCGGGACTCCCGCCCCGGAGTATTTT. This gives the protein CASSTGTPAPEYF.

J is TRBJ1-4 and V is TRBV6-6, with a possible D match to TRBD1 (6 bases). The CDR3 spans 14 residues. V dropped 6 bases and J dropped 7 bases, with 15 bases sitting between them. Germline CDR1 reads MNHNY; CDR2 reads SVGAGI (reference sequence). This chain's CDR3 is CASSTTGTVEKLFF. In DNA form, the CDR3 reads TGTGCCAGCAGCACCACAGGGACGGTTGAAAAACTGTTTTTT.

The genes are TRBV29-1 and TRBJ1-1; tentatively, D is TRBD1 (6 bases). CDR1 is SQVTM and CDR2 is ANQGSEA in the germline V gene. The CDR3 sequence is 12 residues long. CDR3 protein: CTSGGGNTEAFF. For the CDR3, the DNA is TGCACCTCCGGGGGCGGGAACACTGAAGCTTTCTTT.

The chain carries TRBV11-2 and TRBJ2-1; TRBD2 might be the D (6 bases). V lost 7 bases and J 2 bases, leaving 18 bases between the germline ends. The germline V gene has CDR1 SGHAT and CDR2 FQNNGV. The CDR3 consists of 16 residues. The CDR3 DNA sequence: TGTGCCAGCACTGGTTCTGGGGGGAGCGCCTACAATGAGCAGTTCTTC. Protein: CASTGSGGSAYNEQFF. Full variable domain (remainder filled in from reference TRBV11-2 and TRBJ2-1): EAGVAQSPRYKIIEKRQSVAFWCNPISGHATLYWYQQILGQGPKLLIQFQNNGVVDDSQLPKDRFSAERLKGVDSTLKIQPAKLEDSAVYLCASTGSGGSAYNEQFFGPGTRLTVL.

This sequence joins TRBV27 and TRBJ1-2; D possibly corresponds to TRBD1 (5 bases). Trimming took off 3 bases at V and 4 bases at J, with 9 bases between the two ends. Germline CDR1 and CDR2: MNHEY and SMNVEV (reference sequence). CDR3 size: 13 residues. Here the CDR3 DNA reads TGTGCCAGCAGTTTGTCAGGGATCTATGGCTACACCTTC. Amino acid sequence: CASSLSGIYGYTF.

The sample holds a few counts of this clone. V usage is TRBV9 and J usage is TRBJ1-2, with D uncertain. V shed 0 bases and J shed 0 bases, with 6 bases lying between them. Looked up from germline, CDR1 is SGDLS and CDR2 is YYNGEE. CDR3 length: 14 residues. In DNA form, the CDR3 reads TGTGCCAGCAGCGTAGGAAGGGCTAACTATGGCTACACCTTC. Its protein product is CASSVGRANYGYTF.

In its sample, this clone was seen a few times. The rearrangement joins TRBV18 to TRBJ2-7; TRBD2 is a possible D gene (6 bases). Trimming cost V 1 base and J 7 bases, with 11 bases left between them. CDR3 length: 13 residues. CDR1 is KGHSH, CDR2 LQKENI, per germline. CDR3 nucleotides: TGTGCCAGCTCACCACTGGACGGAGGGGAGCAGTACTTC. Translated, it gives CASSPLDGGEQYF.

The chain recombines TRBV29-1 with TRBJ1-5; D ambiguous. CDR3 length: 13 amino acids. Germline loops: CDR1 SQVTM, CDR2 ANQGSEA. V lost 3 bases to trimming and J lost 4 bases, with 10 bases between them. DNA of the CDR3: TGCAGCGTTGAGATGACCCCTAATCAGCCCCAGCATTTT. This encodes CSVEMTPNQPQHF.

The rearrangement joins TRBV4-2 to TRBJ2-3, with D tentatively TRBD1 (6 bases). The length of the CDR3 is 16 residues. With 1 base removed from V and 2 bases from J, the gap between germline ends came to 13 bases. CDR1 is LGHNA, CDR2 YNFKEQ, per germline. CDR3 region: CASSQVITGNTDTQYF. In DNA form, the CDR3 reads TGTGCCAGCAGCCAAGTTATTACAGGGAACACAGATACGCAGTATTTT.